The source of this TCR beta chain is a study of T cell responses to AZD1222 COVID-19 vaccine. As regards this clone: Antigen: not known.

The germline V and J ends were trimmed by 4 bases and 3 bases, with 19 bases remaining between them. Germline V gives CDR1 LNHDA, CDR2 SQIVND (reference sequence). This CDR3 region has 17 residues. Overall study findings and caveats: Vaccine-associated CD4 TCRs ranged over spike, dominating at 160-218 and 743-854. Clonal diversity was possibly underestimated, and the donors were mostly white British, with more females.

TCRdb's table, derived via immunoSEQ multiplex PCR, lists solely in-frame clones and lacks some. The table records 120,000 or so clones, roughly 84% of them present only once. The material was peripheral blood, obtained 28 days after the second AZD1222 dose. The source of this sequence is an adult who received the AZD1222 COVID-19 vaccine. The rearrangement joins TRBV19 to TRBJ1-5; weak D call: TRBD1 (6 bases). Here the CDR3 DNA reads TGTGCCAGTAGTAGAAAGATACCGGGACACCTCAATCAGCCCCAGCATTTT. It is translated as CASSRKIPGHLNQPQHF.